What follows are 15 T cell receptor beta chains derived from one specimen sequenced in a study of blood T cell repertoires in COVID-19. The repertoire was sequenced with immunoSEQ multiplex PCR; TCRdb's copy has only in-frame clones and lacks some. The sample shows approximately 670,000 clones, more than 80% of them seen only once. The sample taken for sequencing was peripheral blood. These receptors came from a woman younger than 30 with acute or convalescent COVID-19.

With regard to this clone: One junction end disagrees with the germline gene, perhaps due to a read error. The chain recombines TRBV29-1 with TRBJ2-3; D remains ambiguous. Germline V gene lookup returns CDR1 SQVTM and CDR2 ANQGSEA. The CDR3 extends over 13 amino acids. CDR3 loop: CSVESMGTDTQYF. In DNA, the CDR3 is TGCAGCGTTGAATCCATGGGCACGGATACGCAGTATTTT.

The genes are TRBV9 and TRBJ1-1; no definite D call. The germline gives CDR1 SGDLS, CDR2 YYNGEE. CDR3 length equals 15 residues. V was pared by 3 bases and J by 2 bases, with 14 bases between. CDR3 sequence reads: CASSDWRTPNTEAFF. The CDR3 DNA reads TGTGCCAGCAGCGACTGGAGGACCCCAAACACTGAAGCTTTCTTT.

This sequence joins TRBV5-6 and TRBJ2-5; D might be TRBD1 (5 bases). Trimming cost V 4 bases and J 2 bases, with 9 bases left between them. The CDR3 runs to 13 residues. The V gene's germline CDR1 is SGHDT and CDR2 YYEEEE. In DNA, the CDR3 is TGTGCCAGCAGCCGGACAATGCAAGAGACCCAGTACTTC. This encodes CASSRTMQETQYF. The full variable domain, completed using reference TRBV5-6 and TRBJ2-5, is DAGVTQSPTHLIKTRGQQVTLRCSPKSGHDTVSWYQQALGQGPQFIFQYYEEEERQRGNFPDRFSGHQFPNYSSELNVNALLLGDSALYLCASSRTMQETQYFGPGTRLLVL.

The gene calls are TRBV14 and TRBJ2-7, with no clear D. Germline lookup yields CDR1 SGHDN and CDR2 FVKESK. The CDR3 extends over 14 amino acids. Trimming removed 0 bases from V and 4 bases from J, with 10 bases in between. As DNA, the CDR3 is TGTGCCAGCAGCCAAGATATAAGGAGATACGAGCAGTACTTC. Translation: CASSQDIRRYEQYF.

The chain recombines TRBV2 with TRBJ2-7; 9 bases are a match to TRBD1. The germline V gene encodes CDR1 SNHLY and CDR2 FYNNEI. The CDR3 contains 15 residues. The J segment lost 5 bases and the V segment lost 7 bases, leaving 12 bases of the junction unmatched. The CDR3: CASNPRTGEGHEQYF. In DNA, the CDR3 is TGTGCCAGCAATCCTAGGACAGGGGAAGGCCACGAGCAGTACTTC.

The chain carries TRBV5-5 and TRBJ1-3; the D gene is possibly TRBD1 (5 bases). V lost 0 bases and J 1 base, leaving 20 bases between the germline ends. The CDR3 totals 19 residues. Germline V gene data show CDR1 as SGHKS and CDR2 as YYEKEE (reference sequence). CDR3 DNA: TGTGCCAGCAGCTTGGCGACAGTCGGTTTCGGGGGTTCTGGAAACACCATATATTTT. Its translation is CASSLATVGFGGSGNTIYF. Combining the CDR3 with reference TRBV5-5 and TRBJ1-3 gives the whole variable domain DAGVTQSPTHLIKTRGQQVTLRCSPISGHKSVSWYQQVLGQGPQFIFQYYEKEERGRGNFPDRFSARQFPNYSSELNVNALLLGDSALYLCASSLATVGFGGSGNTIYFGEGSWLTVV.

The V gene is TRBV29-1, the J gene TRBJ1-1; a weak D match, TRBD1 (6 bases). The CDR3 covers 12 residues. The germline V and J ends were trimmed by 8 bases and 5 bases, with 15 bases remaining between them. Germline lookup yields CDR1 SQVTM and CDR2 ANQGSEA. In nucleotides, the CDR3 is TGCAGCTCTGGACAGAGTTTTACTGAAGCTTTCTTT. Translation gives CSSGQSFTEAFF.

CDR3 amino acids: CASSYAAGGQYF. CDR3 bases: TGTGCCAGCAGTTACGCGGCGGGGGGTCAGTATTTT. This chain links TRBV6-2 or TRBV6-3 with TRBJ2-3; TRBD2 aligns across 8 bases. The V and J ends lost 2 bases and 12 bases, in that order; junction bases with no gene match: 4. The CDR3 runs 12 residues. Germline loops: CDR1 MNHEY, CDR2 SVGEGT.

V usage is TRBV6-5 and J usage is TRBJ1-6, with a tentative D call TRBD1 (6 bases). This CDR3 has 14 amino acids. V shed 6 bases and J shed 5 bases, with 11 bases lying between them. Germline CDR1 reads MNHEY; CDR2 reads SVGAGI. The CDR3 nucleotides read TGTGCCAGCAGCCCACAGGGAAATAATTCACCCCTCCACTTT. This gives the protein CASSPQGNNSPLHF.

The gene calls are TRBV24-1 and TRBJ2-1; 7 bases map to TRBD1. The germline V gene has CDR1 KGHDR and CDR2 SFDVKD. V dropped 8 bases and J dropped 8; count of bases not matched to a gene: 8. This CDR3 comprises 13 residues. CDR3 region: CATTRNRGHEQFF. DNA of the CDR3: TGTGCCACCACCAGAAACAGGGGCCATGAGCAGTTCTTC.

The chain employs TRBV30 and TRBJ1-1; weak D call: TRBD1 (6 bases). Trimming took off 0 bases at V and 8 bases at J, with 13 bases between the two ends. The CDR3 spans 13 residues. CDR1 and CDR2 from the germline V gene are GTSNPN and SVGIG (reference sequence). The CDR3 loop reads CAWSVPGVGEAFF. CDR3 DNA: TGTGCCTGGAGTGTCCCAGGGGTCGGGGAAGCTTTCTTT.

This clone has just one count. The chain links TRBV7-2 to TRBJ2-3, with 10 bases identical to TRBD2. The CDR3 length is 16 residues. The junction had 5 bases not matched to a gene; V was cut back by 0 bases and J by 5 bases. The V gene's germline CDR1 is SGHTA and CDR2 FQGNSA. The CDR3: CASSLAASGGLDTQYF. In DNA, the CDR3 is TGTGCCAGCAGCTTAGCGGCTAGCGGGGGCCTAGATACGCAGTATTTT.

The table lists this clone with a count of one. J is TRBJ1-1 and V is TRBV21-1. TRBV21-1 is termed a pseudogene. The CDR3 loop spans 18 amino acids. As DNA, the CDR3 is TGTGCCAGCAGCAAAGGTCCGGGGGTTCAAAGTGGGTACACTGAAGCTTTCTTT. Translation: CASSKGPGVQSGYTEAFF.

This clone was seen once. This sequence joins TRBV7-6 and TRBJ2-5, with a weak D call TRBD1 (9 bases). V gave up 4 bases and J gave up 2 bases, with 20 bases separating them. Germline-derived CDR1 and CDR2 are SGHVS and FNYEAQ. This CDR3 comprises 17 residues. The CDR3 DNA reads TGTGCCAGCAGCTATGGGACTAGTGGGACAGGGCAAGAGACCCAGTACTTC. Protein: CASSYGTSGTGQETQYF. Variable domain in full (rest from reference TRBV7-6 and TRBJ2-5): GAGVSQSPRYKVTKRGQDVALRCDPISGHVSLYWYRQALGQGPEFLTYFNYEAQQDKSGLPNDRFSAERPEGSISTLTIQRTEQRDSAMYRCASSYGTSGTGQETQYFGPGTRLLVL.

This clone is a singleton in its sample. The rearrangement links TRBV2 to TRBJ1-2, with TRBD1 as a possible D gene (6 bases). The CDR3 covers 12 residues. Germline loops: CDR1 SNHLY, CDR2 FYNNEI. V was pared by 10 bases and J by 10 bases, with 19 bases between. This chain's CDR3 is CAIWGQGQPYTF. CDR3 DNA: TGTGCCATTTGGGGGCAGGGTCAACCCTACACCTTC.